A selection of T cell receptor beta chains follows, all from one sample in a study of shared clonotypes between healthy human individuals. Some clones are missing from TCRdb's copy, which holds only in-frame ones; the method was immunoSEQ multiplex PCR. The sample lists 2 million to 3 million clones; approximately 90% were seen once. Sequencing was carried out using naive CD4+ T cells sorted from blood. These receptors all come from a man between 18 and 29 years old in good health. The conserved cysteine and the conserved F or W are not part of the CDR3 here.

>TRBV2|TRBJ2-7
ASNRVGGQY
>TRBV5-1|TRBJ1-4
ASSFTGRFANEKLF
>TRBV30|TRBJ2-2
AWSRRGAPTGELF
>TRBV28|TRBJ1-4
ASSPPLTGSNEKLF
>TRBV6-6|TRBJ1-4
ASSYYRGGEKLF
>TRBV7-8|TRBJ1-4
ASSLGYRRSGPTTNEKLF
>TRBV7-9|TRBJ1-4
ASSSRTRNEKLF
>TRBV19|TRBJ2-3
ASSIVGWDRGTDTQY
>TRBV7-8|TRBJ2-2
ASSLVASGRITGELF
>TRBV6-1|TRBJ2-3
ASRTSGRTDTQY
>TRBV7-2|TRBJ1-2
ASTESKLGPSGYT
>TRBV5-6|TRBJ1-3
ASSLEEGYGNTIY
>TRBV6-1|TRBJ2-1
ASRQHRDPYNEQF
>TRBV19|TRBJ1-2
ASSPGPPVINYGYT
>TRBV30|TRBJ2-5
AWGSGQRGQETQY
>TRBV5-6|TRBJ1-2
ASSLERYGYT
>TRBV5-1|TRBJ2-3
ASSRTGPFTDTQY
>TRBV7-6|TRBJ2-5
ATKGQTIAETQY
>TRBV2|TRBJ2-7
ASLNDVTYEQY
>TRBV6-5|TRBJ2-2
ASSRAQGSTGELF
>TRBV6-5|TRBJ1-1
ASSRPGHGNTEAF
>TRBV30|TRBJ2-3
AWSFWDRGADTQY
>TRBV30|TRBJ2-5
AWSAQGMETQY
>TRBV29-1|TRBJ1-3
SVGSFYGNTIY
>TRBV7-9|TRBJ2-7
ASSLLGAYEQY
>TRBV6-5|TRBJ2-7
ASSGGLAGLYEQY
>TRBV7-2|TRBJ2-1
ASNYRQDNEQF
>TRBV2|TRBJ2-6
ASRLGSGANVLT
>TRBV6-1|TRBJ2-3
ASSEGLRHTDTQY
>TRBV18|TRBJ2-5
ASSLRNSQETQY
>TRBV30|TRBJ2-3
ACRRQGAGTDTQY
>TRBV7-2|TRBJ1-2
ASSLGLYLGYT
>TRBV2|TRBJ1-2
ASSVGQGARGYT
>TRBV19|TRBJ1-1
ASSPTSSGLAF
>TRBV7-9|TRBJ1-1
ASSSTRGQMNTEAF
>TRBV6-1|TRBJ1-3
ASSEGGTSGNTIY
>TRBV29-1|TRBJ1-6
SVAGTGNSPLH
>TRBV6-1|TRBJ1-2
ASNRQGAGGYT
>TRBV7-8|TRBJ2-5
ASSLDPGGGGSETQY
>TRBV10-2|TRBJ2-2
ASSNRDRGTGELF
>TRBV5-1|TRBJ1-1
ASSRGTVTEAF
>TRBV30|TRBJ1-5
AWSVGATNQPQH
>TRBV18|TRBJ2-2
ASSPPFRGLNTGELF
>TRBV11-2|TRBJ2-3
ATRGGTSTDTQY
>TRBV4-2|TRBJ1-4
ASSQDAGATNEKLF
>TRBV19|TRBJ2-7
ASSMTSSSYEQY
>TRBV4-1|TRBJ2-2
ASSHYGQARYPELF
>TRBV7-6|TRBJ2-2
ASSLVVSLNTGELF
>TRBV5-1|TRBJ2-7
ASSLRRALYEQY
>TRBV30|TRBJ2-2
AWSVTGNFFTGELF
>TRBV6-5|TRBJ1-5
ASSYRAQSNQPQH
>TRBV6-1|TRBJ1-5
ASGPGRSGNQPQH
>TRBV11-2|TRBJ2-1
ASSRGLSSYNEQF
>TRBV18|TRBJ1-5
ASSPDRGIQPQH
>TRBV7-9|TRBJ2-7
ASRGTAKFPYEQY
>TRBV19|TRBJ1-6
ASSLGTGSSPLH
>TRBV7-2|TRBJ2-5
ASSLGGGQETQY
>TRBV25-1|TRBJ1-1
ASSDGMNTEAF
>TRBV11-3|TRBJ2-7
ASSLSTSGSNYEQY